This T cell receptor beta chain was recovered during a study of cytomegalovirus exposure and HLA in healthy donors listed by TCRdb under 2017. Turning to the overall study: An earlier analysis of roughly 570 of the donors reported approximately 300 Gb of sequence data and around 120 million unique TCR beta sequences obtained from roughly 180 million T cells. A separate validation cohort of 100 to 150 different subjects was used in addition to the 666-subject first cohort. Typing coverage varied by locus: about 629-640 donors for A, B, C, DRB1 and DQB1; 500 to 550 for DQA1; more than 600 for DPA1; approximately 450 for DPB1. To predict cytomegalovirus infection status, the study brought together high-throughput TCR immunosequencing, statistical association of individual TCRs with disease status, and machine learning. In the later analysis, no new phenotypic data were used to find candidate immune exposures; instead, reliance was placed on TCR beta sequences and their occurrence across donors. Of the roughly 400 genotyped donors, approximately 80% were placed in the genetic ancestry cluster associated with self-reported Caucasian donors. The study aimed to test whether cataloging public T cell receptors could reveal signatures of past pathogen exposure. Because of strong linkage in the cohort, a few DR-DQ haplotypes were treated as single units for association and clustering. A later genetic analysis took genome-wide SNP genotypes for about 65% of the 666 donors and used that subset as a discovery cohort. All discovery cohort repertoires had been generated using a single sequencing platform. To decide whether each TCR beta V gene segment behaved as functional or pseudogenic, an earlier analysis of several hundred of the donors relied on high-throughput TCR beta sequencing. Alongside the repertoire data, information on donor age, sex, ethnicity and CMV serostatus was compiled. HLA typing included class I and class II loci at four-digit resolution. To study patterns of TCR occurrence, a later analysis re-analyzed previously published TCR beta repertoires from 600 to 750 donors and added high-resolution HLA genotyping. The study profiled the T cell repertoires of 550 to 700 subjects by immunosequencing and related them to cytomegalovirus serostatus. Across roughly 420 genotyped donors of the cohort, an average of about 240,000 unique TCR beta nucleotide sequences per donor were sequenced, and roughly 17% of those sequences were non-productive. An early release that covered fewer than 800 HLA-typed donors contained approximately 300 gigabases of sequencing data and tens of millions of unique TCR sequences. The research as a whole found: Some IMGT-functional V segments, including TRBV6-2 and TRBV6-3, could not be told apart with the 87-base-pair reads, so those segments were excluded. A cluster of highly shared sequence variants was judged likely to be a technical artifact of the sequencing pipeline. For the cohort, immune exposure information was limited to CMV serostatus. Roughly uniform sequencing depth across donors was assumed in presence/absence analyses, although this assumption may not hold. Because some donors lacked HLA typing at each locus, the association tests relied only on the typed subset. Only TCR beta chains were sequenced in this cohort, and the absence of alpha or paired-chain data limited detectable features. The authors suggested that the approach could potentially be generalized to other disease states and immunological phenotypes. Linkage disequilibrium might explain the correlated functional status among segregating V segments, but an unknown experimental factor could not be excluded. In a later analysis, HLA-associated TCR beta chains were found to be more clonally expanded and to have lower generation probabilities than equally common non-associated chains. Compared with the approximately 720-donor mean, donors in an Asian-associated ancestry cluster had fewer N-insertions in productive TCRs, according to a later genetic analysis. According to a later analysis, TCR association rates differed among HLA loci, with DRB1 alleles showing the most associated TCRs and HLA-C alleles showing the fewest. Because counts were too low, about 15 rarely observed V segments, including chromosome 9 orphons, were left out of the earlier analysis of 587 of the donors. Most TCR sequences were seen in very few donors, while some public TCRs were found in many individuals. Several of the top co-occurrence clusters appeared to be linked to parvovirus B19, influenza, CMV and Epstein-Barr virus, according to a later analysis. An association between a missense DCLRE1C variant and V-gene and J-gene trimming of TCR beta chains was found in a later genetic analysis and replicated in an independent cohort. Assigning TCR associations to individual alleles was difficult when HLA alleles, especially DR and DQ, strongly co-occurred. A total of 150 to 200 TCR beta chains were listed by the study as associated with cytomegalovirus. Broadly in line with IMGT annotations, most TCR beta V segments showed up in productive rearrangements about 90% or about 30% of the time in an earlier analysis of 587 of the donors. In a later analysis, some 17,000 TCR beta sequences were associated with specific HLA alleles at a false discovery rate of 0.05. A later analysis found that most CMV-associated TCR beta chains appeared HLA-restricted, with HLA associations seemingly driven largely by CMV exposure. In vitro tests confirmed that a few of the cytomegalovirus-associated TCR beta chains recognize cytomegalovirus antigens. A further reported finding was that TCR beta sequences accurately predicted the HLA-A and HLA-B alleles for most subjects in the first cohort. The classifier was reported to diagnose cytomegalovirus status with high specificity and sensitivity in both the original and validation cohorts.

The cohort comprised some 700 healthy bone marrow donors. All cohort members were sampled while nominally healthy, although unrecorded immune exposures were likely present. The donor tested CMV seronegative, placing the donor among the 350 or so seronegative members of the cohort. Every donor gave a peripheral blood sample, and the peripheral blood mononuclear cells from that sample were used for TCR beta sequencing. Genomic DNA extraction from the blood cell samples was performed with the Qiagen DNeasy Blood Extraction Kit. On this clone itself: Its antigen has not been determined.

The CDR3 covers 15 residues, taking in both the cysteine and the phenylalanine. Only the CDR3 portion is preserved as DNA: 45 bases, with reading frame beginning at the first base. V lost 3 bases and J lost 1 base; the stretch between them is 13 bases long. In the germline V gene, CDR1 corresponds to SGDLS and CDR2 to YYNGEE. Library preparation employed the immunoSEQ multiplex PCR assay. For the multiplex PCR, a mixture combining 60 forward primers for TCR Vbeta segments and 13 reverse primers for TCR Jbeta segments was used. Amplification of the CDR3 region of rearranged TCR beta genes was performed with a multiplex PCR assay on genomic DNA. The amplified TCR beta libraries were sequenced on the Illumina HiSeq System as 87-base-pair reads. As for the authors' bioinformatics: Across the roughly 700 repertoires, a later analysis counted tens of millions of unique TCR beta chains, approximately 12 million of which were shared by at least two donors. A nearest-neighbor algorithm error-corrected the raw reads and collapsed the reads into unique sequences, merging closely related sequences to remove PCR and sequencing errors. V, D and J gene segments were assigned by aligning CDR3 sequences to IMGT reference sequences. For a sequence to be retained, a match of at least six nucleotides to both a V gene segment and a J gene segment was required. A rearrangement was called productive if the CDR3 had no stop codons and remained in frame with V and J, and every other rearrangement was called non-productive. CDR3 was defined by IMGT convention, running from the second conserved V-encoded cysteine to the conserved J-encoded phenylalanine. The earlier analysis of about 640 of the donors excluded any sequence lacking an unambiguous match to a single V gene segment. In an earlier analysis of 587 of the donors, a V segment was called functional when productive rearrangements were above 56.7%, and segregating when the standard deviation between donors exceeded 5%. To diagnose cytomegalovirus status from the catalog of TCR beta chain sequences, a statistical classification framework was built. In a later analysis, TCR nucleotide sequences were compared against IMGT/GENE-DB human TR gene sequences so that V and J genes could be assigned. Using the TCRdist pipeline, a later analysis assigned CDR3 sequences along with most-parsimonious VDJ recombination scenarios. In a later analysis, each TCR beta chain was defined by its CDR3 amino acid sequence together with its V-gene family, and reads lacking a unique V-gene family were excluded. As a way to deal with suspected cross-contamination and a sequencing artifact, a later analysis dropped approximately 590 nucleotide sequences that were highly shared and had low generation probability. In a later analysis, a clonal expansion index was calculated for each public chain from normalized within-repertoire ranks of inferred template counts. Generation probabilities in a later analysis came from a VDJ recombination model fitted to out-of-frame rearrangements, and those results were checked against IGoR. Hypergeometric tests were used in a later analysis to score TCR-TCR, TCR-HLA and TCR-CMV co-occurrence, with a repertoire-size bias correction applied to the TCR pairs. A later analysis estimated false discovery rates by permuting HLA or CMV assignments 20 times. A later analysis grouped co-occurring TCRs with DBSCAN, adding TCRdist sequence similarity when clustering within HLA-allele-positive subsets. For co-occurrence clustering, repertoires with fewer than 30,000 or more than 120,000 public chains were excluded, along with five repertoires with anomalous nucleotide sharing. TCRdb holds this immuneACCESS table with in-frame rearrangements only. Some clones are missing; in checked studies, unresolved V genes explain under half, and the rest has no known cause. V, J and clone size were drawn from that table, and D and trimming were deduced from the DNA. The sample's table lists a count of about 170,000 clones. Of the sample, 1% to 1.5% is held by the ten largest clones.

This TCR was recovered from a woman aged 60-75 years in good health and CMV-seronegative. Recombination connected TRBV9 to TRBJ1-1; no confident D gene assignment can be made. Sequencing was carried out using PBMCs. In nucleotides, the sequence is TGTGCCAGCAGCGGGGGAGGCGGGCCGAACACTGAAGCTTTCTTT. This is translated as CASSGGGGPNTEAFF. Beyond the CDR3, the reference TRBV9 and TRBJ1-1 genes provide the residues; the full variable domain reads: DSGVTQTPKHLITATGQRVTLRCSPRSGDLSVYWYQQSLDQGLQFLIQYYNGEERAKGNILERFSAQQFPDLHSELNLSSLELGDSALYFCASSGGGGPNTEAFFGQGTRLTVV.